A selection of T cell receptor beta chains follows, all from one sample in a study of tumor-infiltrating lymphocytes in oesophageal squamous cell carcinoma. TCRdb reprocessed the PCR reads with MiXCR, giving one entry per CDR3 protein. Here the sample spans fewer than 20,000 distinct CDR3 sequences, under 70% being singletons. Sequencing was done on a sample of esophageal tumor tissue. These receptors were obtained from a female donor with esophageal squamous cell carcinoma. Each CDR3 is given with its conserved first and last residue. Each record gives: V gene, CDR3 protein.

V: TRBV12-3/TRBV12-4
CDR3: CASSRTVLEQYF

V: TRBV5-6
CDR3: CASSLGAGESQYF

V: TRBV7-6
CDR3: CASSPGPGLAGDRETQYF

V: TRBV24-1
CDR3: CATSDPGTSGRAGEQFF

V: TRBV11-2
CDR3: CASSLGGTQFF

V: TRBV18
CDR3: CASSPSGGLYEQYF

V: TRBV7-6
CDR3: CASSPRDSSYNEQYF

V: TRBV6-1
CDR3: CASSSHRGQGTGELFF

V: TRBV7-3
CDR3: CASSLIGLAHYNEQFF

V: TRBV6-2/TRBV6-3
CDR3: CASSYGLAEKRGTGELFF

V: TRBV12-3/TRBV12-4
CDR3: CASSFGRMNTEAFF

V: TRBV23-1
CDR3: CASSLPGSGSVRSTDTQYF

V: TRBV7-2
CDR3: CASSLTGQSTKNIQYF

V: TRBV7-3
CDR3: CASSRQSSYNEQFF

V: TRBV24-1
CDR3: CATSGSGGGRGYNEQFF

V: TRBV6-8
CDR3: CASSRRSTLDEQYF

V: TRBV7-2
CDR3: CASSFDPSYNEQFF

V: TRBV6-6
CDR3: CASSYSGKAYEQYF

V: TRBV12-3/TRBV12-4
CDR3: CASRTSGRFSDTQYF

V: TRBV4-2
CDR3: CASSPGQSGANVLTF

V: TRBV7-8
CDR3: CASSSPPSTPQHF

V: TRBV7-6
CDR3: CASSLRLSGAGELFF

V: TRBV11-2
CDR3: CASSATSGFNDEQYF

V: TRBV4-2
CDR3: CASSQEPVAGGETQYF

V: TRBV7-6
CDR3: CASSSRLAGGVDEQYF

V: TRBV5-3
CDR3: CASSSIPDHYGYTF

V: TRBV7-6
CDR3: CASSLSNYEQYF

V: TRBV7-3
CDR3: CASSNSGGATYNEQFF

V: TRBV6-1
CDR3: CASKAGFHGAASYEQYF

V: TRBV7-2
CDR3: CASTLVGGGARETQYF

V: TRBV4-1
CDR3: CASSQGPDRATYEQYF

V: TRBV7-9
CDR3: CASSLVGTSGYEQFF

V: TRBV7-2
CDR3: CASSFAANQETQYF

V: TRBV11-2
CDR3: CASSLERTTGFAFF

V: TRBV6-6
CDR3: CASSRWKGYEQYF

V: TRBV11-2
CDR3: CASSSRAGVEQYF

V: TRBV6-1
CDR3: CASRRDPTDTQYF

V: TRBV7-6
CDR3: CASSLGRGDEQFF

V: TRBV7-2
CDR3: CASSLSRANEQFF

V: TRBV4-1
CDR3: CASSRSSLSSYNEQFF

V: TRBV7-9
CDR3: CASSLVGQNLQETQYF

V: TRBV5-6
CDR3: CASRDGNRGDTEAFF

V: TRBV7-2
CDR3: CASSLAATDEQYF

V: TRBV5-1
CDR3: CASSHLAEPYNEQFF

V: TRBV7-2
CDR3: CASSFTPKGTGELFF

V: TRBV20-1
CDR3: CSARAFQDEKLFF

V: TRBV7-6
CDR3: CASSFSDTSYNEQYF

V: TRBV27
CDR3: CVSSLAAPVYNEQYF

V: TRBV11-2
CDR3: CASSTLAGGPSNEQFF

V: TRBV7-3
CDR3: CASSSLQAGGSDTQYF

V: TRBV12-3/TRBV12-4
CDR3: CASSPSGGATGIQYF